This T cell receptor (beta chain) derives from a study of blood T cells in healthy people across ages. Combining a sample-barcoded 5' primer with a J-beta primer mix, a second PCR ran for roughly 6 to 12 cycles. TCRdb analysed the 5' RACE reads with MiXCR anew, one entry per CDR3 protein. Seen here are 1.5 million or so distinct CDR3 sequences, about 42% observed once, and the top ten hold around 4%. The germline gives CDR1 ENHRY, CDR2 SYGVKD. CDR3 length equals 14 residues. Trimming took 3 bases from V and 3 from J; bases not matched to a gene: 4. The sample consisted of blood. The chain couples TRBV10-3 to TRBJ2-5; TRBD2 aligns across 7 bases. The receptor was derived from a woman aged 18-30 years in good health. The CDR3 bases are TGTGCCATCAGTGACTGGACTAGGAAAGAGACCCAGTACTTC. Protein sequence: CAISDWTRKETQYF.